The 4 T cell receptor beta chains below were found in one sample sequenced in a study of CD8 T cells in Susac syndrome. RNA amounts of about 0.5 to 1 ug underwent reverse transcription with random hexamers. TCRdb reprocessed the immunoSEQ multiplex PCR reads with MiXCR, giving one entry per CDR3 protein. Here the sample spans hundreds of thousands of distinct CDR3 sequences, about 91% being singletons. Sequencing was carried out using CD8+ T cells from PBMCs. These receptors were obtained from a human donor with multiple sclerosis.

This chain connects TRBV27 to TRBJ2-3; D not certain. Trimming shortened V by 3 bases and J by 2 bases, and 12 bases separated the two germline ends. The CDR3 length is 15 residues. Germline V gene sequence: CDR1 MNHEY, CDR2 SMNVEV (reference sequence). The CDR3 reads CASSLGQAVTDTQYF. CDR3 coding DNA: TGTGCCAGCAGTTTGGGTCAGGCGGTCACAGATACGCAGTATTTT.

This chain uses TRBV20-1 with TRBJ2-7; maybe TRBD1 (6 bases). The CDR3 has 11 amino acids. V lost 5 bases to trimming and J lost 6 bases, with 11 bases between them. The germline V gene encodes CDR1 DFQATT and CDR2 SNEGSKA (reference sequence). CDR3 sequence (DNA): TGCAGTGCTCCCTGGGGGCTCGAGCAGTACTTC. It specifies CSAPWGLEQYF.

V usage is TRBV7-2 and J usage is TRBJ1-1, with D uncertain. The V gene lost 4 bases and the J gene lost 1 base, with 10 bases spanning the gap. Germline assignment: CDR1 SGHTA and CDR2 FQGNSA. This CDR3 contains 14 residues. The CDR3 region is CASSSLVKNTEAFF. For the CDR3, the DNA is TGTGCCAGCAGCTCACTTGTCAAGAACACTGAAGCTTTCTTT.

The chain has TRBV20-1 and TRBJ2-7, with D perhaps TRBD1 (6 bases). CDR1 DFQATT and CDR2 SNEGSKA come from the germline V gene (reference sequence). CDR3 length: 13 residues. V was shortened by 1 base and J by 2 bases, with 9 bases between the two germline ends. The DNA for the CDR3 is TGCAGTGCTAGAGGTCGGGACACCTACGAGCAGTACTTC. Encoded protein: CSARGRDTYEQYF.